This T cell receptor beta chain appears in the sequencing data of a study of cytomegalovirus exposure and HLA in healthy donors. Study-wide results and caveats: Using a false discovery rate of 0.05, a later analysis showed that 16,000 or so TCR beta sequences were associated with HLA alleles. Later analysis reportedly placed an Asian-associated ancestry cluster below the roughly 680-donor mean in N-insertions.

PCR involved 60 Vbeta and 13 Jbeta primers. Clones were read by immunoSEQ multiplex PCR, and TCRdb kept only the in-frame ones, dropping some. The sample shows some 130,000 clones, roughly 83% of them seen only once. The CDR3 runs to 16 residues. V lost 4 bases and J lost 4; bases outside the gene matches: 10. Germline V CDR1 and CDR2: MNHNS, SASEGT. Despite likely unrecorded immune exposures, the donors were nominally healthy at the time of sampling. A few counts support this clone. What it binds is not known. The sequenced sample consisted of PBMCs. This sequence originates from a man aged 35 to 55 in good health and CMV-seronegative. The chain employs TRBV6-1 and TRBJ2-1; 7 bases are a match to TRBD2. CDR3 amino acids: CASSVWGGGSYNEQFF. CDR3 DNA sequence: TGTGCCAGCAGTGTGTGGGGCGGGGGATCTTACAATGAGCAGTTCTTC.